This T cell receptor beta chain was identified during a study of OX40 agonist ivuxolimab in advanced cancers. Study-wide background: Treatment received earlier with anti-PD-1, anti-PD-L1 or anti-CTLA-4 agents was allowed, and roughly 40% had some.

From germline, CDR1 is MNHEY and CDR2 SVGAGI. The V gene lost 7 bases and the J gene lost 7 bases, with 19 bases spanning the gap. The CDR3 is 14 amino acids. Samples of blood were obtained at baseline, on cycle 4 day 1, and on cycle 7 day 1. TCRdb keeps only in-frame clones here, not all; method: immunoSEQ multiplex PCR. The data show 70,000 or so clones, 85% to 90% seen once. The chain is built from TRBV6-5 and TRBJ1-2; D gene uncertain. The TCR was taken from an adult with an advanced solid tumor such as melanoma, head and neck, liver or kidney cancer. Sequenced material: CD4+ or CD8+ T cells sorted from blood, taken in a trial of the OX40 agonist ivuxolimab. In nucleotides, the CDR3 is TGTGCCAGCAAGAGGACTATTATGGTATCTGGCTACACCTTC. This gives the protein CASKRTIMVSGYTF.